This TCR beta chain was profiled in a study of cytomegalovirus exposure and HLA in healthy donors. Across the whole study: Among the roughly 400 genotyped donors, just over 80% were placed in the Caucasian-associated ancestry cluster. Study-level findings and limits: Relative to the approximately 630-donor mean, N-insertions were reportedly fewer in an Asian-associated ancestry cluster in a later analysis.

V shed 3 bases and J 8 bases; nucleotides not matched to a gene: 12. This CDR3 comprises 16 residues. Germline CDR1 reads LNHDA; CDR2 reads SQIVND (reference sequence). PCR was performed using 60 Vbeta and 13 Jbeta primers. The data were produced by immunoSEQ multiplex PCR, yet TCRdb's version contains in-frame clones alone and is incomplete. Of hundreds of thousands of clones in the sample, over 80% were seen once. As to this clone: The antigen remains undetermined.

Sequenced input: PBMCs. The V call is TRBV19, the J call TRBJ1-4, with 7 positions matching TRBD1. The TCR was taken from a boy aged 2-15 years in good health and CMV-seronegative. The CDR3 reads CASSMSLTGWKEKLFF. The CDR3, as DNA: TGTGCCAGTAGTATGTCCCTGACAGGGTGGAAAGAAAAACTGTTTTTT.